This T cell receptor beta chain was retrieved from a study of blood T cell repertoires in COVID-19 (dated by TCRdb to 2018 to 2021). Study-level background: Collaborator samples came from the United States, Italy and Spain and covered acute and convalescent phases of COVID-19. The material from the prospective study consisted of cDNA or gDNA derived from T cells, B-cell-depleted T cells, or PBMCs. The dataset comprised deeply sampled blood TCRbeta repertoires from subjects exposed to, actively infected with, or recovered from COVID-19. The repertoires were made available in a free public database intended to serve as a resource for research on the immune response to SARS-CoV-2. The samples were drawn from two sources: the first 160 participants of the ongoing ImmuneRACE study, and 1,200 or so subjects contributed by 6 global collaborators. Nearly every sample came with metadata listing a de-identified subject ID, COVID-19 status, age in years and sex. Where HLA class I and class II types were available, the types were taken from metadata supplied by the sample provider, not from assay-based typing.

Broad study findings and their caveats: Clinical and demographic metadata were provided uncurated, with the amount varying by source and participant.

About this clone: No cognate antigen has been identified for it. Base quality data are lacking; no much larger clone is found one base away.

Participants in the prospective study were aged roughly 18 to 100 years, lived in some 24 United States geographic areas, and enrolled through a virtual design. Cohort assignment in the prospective study relied on participant-reported clinical history from a screening survey and a study questionnaire. Exposed participants were defined as having been in contact with someone with a PCR-confirmed or clinician-diagnosed COVID-19 case within 2 weeks of study entry. In the prospective study, whole blood, serum and a nasopharyngeal or oropharyngeal swab were collected from each participant by mobile phlebotomists. Additional blood draws and questionnaires over an approximately 2-month period could optionally be provided by prospective study participants. Blood samples from the prospective study were shipped frozen or at room temperature prior to DNA extraction. The CDR3, cysteine through phenylalanine, is 16 amino acids long. The entry retains the CDR3 DNA only, 48 bases that are in frame from base 1. From a lookup of the germline V gene (reference sequence), CDR1 and CDR2 are LNHNV and YYDKDF. For this chain, trimming is 3 bases at the V end and 7 bases at the J end, and the number of junction bases without a gene match is 14.

TCRbeta CDR3 regions were amplified from genomic DNA by means of the immunoSEQ Assay, a bias-controlled multiplex PCR. The authors' pipeline ran thus. Nucleated cell counts per sample were estimated from amplification of reference gene primers within the assay. To quantify the absolute abundance of each unique TCRbeta CDR3 rearrangement, sequence reads were collapsed and filtered. Productive Simpson clonality was computed per sample as the square root of Simpson's diversity index over productive rearrangements. TCRdb took this table from immuneACCESS and kept in-frame rearrangements with V and J called. Such tables lack part of the clones; where checked against another copy, unresolved V genes explain under half of the gap, and the rest is unexplained. That table supplies the V and J calls and clone size; D and trimming were determined from the DNA. Recorded for this sample are fewer than 150,000 clones; about 80% of them occurred a single time. Roughly 1.7% of the sample rests with the top ten.

Sample: PBMCs or T cells enriched from blood (not recorded which). The clonotype originates from a woman between 18 and 29 years old who had been exposed to COVID-19. The V gene is TRBV15 and the J gene is TRBJ1-2; TRBD1 lines up with 7 middle nucleotides. The CDR3 is CATSRRGGGPLIGYTF. The sequenced DNA: TGTGCCACCAGCAGGAGAGGAGGGGGCCCCCTAATTGGCTACACCTTC. The entire variable domain, with the stretches around the CDR3 drawn from the reference TRBV15 and TRBJ1-2 proteins, is DAMVIQNPRYQVTQFGKPVTLSCSQTLNHNVMYWYQQKSSQAPKLLFHYYDKDFNNEADTPDNFQSRRPNTSFCFLDIRSPGLGDTAMYLCATSRRGGGPLIGYTFGSGTRLTVV.